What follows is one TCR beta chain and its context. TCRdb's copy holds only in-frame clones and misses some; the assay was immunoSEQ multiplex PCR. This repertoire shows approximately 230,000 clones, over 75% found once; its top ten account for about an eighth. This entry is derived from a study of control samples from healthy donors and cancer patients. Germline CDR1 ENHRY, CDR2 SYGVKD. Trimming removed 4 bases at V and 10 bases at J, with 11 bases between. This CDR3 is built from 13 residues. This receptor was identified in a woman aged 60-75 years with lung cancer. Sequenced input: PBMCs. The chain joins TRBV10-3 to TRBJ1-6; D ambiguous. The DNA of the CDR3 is TGTGCCATCAGTGCGGTGGAGGAATCACCCCTCCACTTT. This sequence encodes CAISAVEESPLHF.